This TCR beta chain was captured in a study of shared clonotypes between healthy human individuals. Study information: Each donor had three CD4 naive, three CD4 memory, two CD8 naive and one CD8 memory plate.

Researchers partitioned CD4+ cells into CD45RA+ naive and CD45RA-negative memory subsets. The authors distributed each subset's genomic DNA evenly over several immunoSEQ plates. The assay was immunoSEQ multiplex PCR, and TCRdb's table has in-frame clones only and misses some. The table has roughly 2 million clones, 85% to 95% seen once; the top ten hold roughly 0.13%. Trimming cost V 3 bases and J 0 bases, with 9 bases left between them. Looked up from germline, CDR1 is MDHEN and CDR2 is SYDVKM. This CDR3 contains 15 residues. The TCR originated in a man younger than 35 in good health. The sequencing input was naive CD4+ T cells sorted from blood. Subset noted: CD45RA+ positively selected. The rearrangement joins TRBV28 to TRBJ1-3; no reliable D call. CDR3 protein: CASSLRESSGNTIYF. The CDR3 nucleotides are TGTGCCAGCAGTTTGCGGGAGAGCTCTGGAAACACCATATATTTT. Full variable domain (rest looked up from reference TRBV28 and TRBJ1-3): DVKVTQSSRYLVKRTGEKVFLECVQDMDHENMFWYRQDPGLGLRLIYFSYDVKMKEKGDIPEGYSVSREKKERFSLILESASTNQTSMYLCASSLRESSGNTIYFGEGSWLTVV.